The TCR beta chain under discussion was sequenced for a study of blood T cells in healthy people across ages. With a J-beta primer mix and a sample-barcoded 5' primer, a second PCR ran 7 to 11 cycles. One entry per CDR3 protein, called by TCRdb with MiXCR from the 5' RACE reads. Of 1,800,000 or so distinct CDR3 sequences detected, more than 35% appear once; the ten largest clones hold 20% to 25%. The V gene's germline CDR1 is SGHVS and CDR2 FNYEAQ. Trimming took 1 base from V and 5 from J, leaving 17 bases between them. This CDR3 has 17 amino acids. Findings and caveats of the study: Considered underestimates were the diversity estimates obtained from one million T cells. Leaving the PBMCs unsorted stopped any conclusive comparison of naive versus antigen-experienced cells.

On this clonotype: The antigen is unknown.

PBMCs, at least 7 million per sample, were isolated. This rearrangement joins TRBV7-6 to TRBJ1-4; no definite D call. The clonotype was recovered from a human donor in good health. The specimen sequenced was blood. CDR3 protein: CASSLEYSPTSNEKLFF. The CDR3 region has the DNA TGTGCCAGCAGCTTAGAATACTCCCCAACTTCAAATGAAAAACTGTTTTTT.